The 22 T cell receptor beta chains given below trace back to one sample, sequenced in a study. TCRdb keeps only in-frame clones here, not all; method: immunoSEQ multiplex PCR. The sample includes around 50,000 clones, approximately 95% of them seen just once. The sequencing input was PBMCs. The origin of the receptors is a man in his forties with rheumatoid arthritis.

This clone appeared a single time. The V and J genes are TRBV4-1 and TRBJ1-5, with 7 bases matching TRBD1. The junction had 4 bases not matched to a gene; V was cut back by 1 base and J by 1 base. The CDR3 contains 16 residues. Germline assignment: CDR1 MGHRA and CDR2 YSYEKL. The CDR3 nucleotides are TGCGCCAGCAGCCAAGTCACAGGGGTGAGCAATCAGCCCCAGCATTTT. The encoded protein is CASSQVTGVSNQPQHF.

The chain's CDR3 is CASSEDRTNLYNEQFF. The CDR3 DNA sequence: TGCGCCAGCAGCGAAGACAGGACTAACCTTTACAATGAGCAGTTCTTC. J is TRBJ2-1 and V is TRBV5-1; D might be TRBD1 or TRBD2, each matching 6 bases. The CDR3 extends over 16 amino acids. CDR1 is SGHRS and CDR2 is YFSETQ in the germline V gene. V gave up 4 bases and J gave up 4 bases, with 18 bases separating them. Together with reference TRBV5-1 and TRBJ2-1, the CDR3 gives the full variable domain: KAGVTQTPRYLIKTRGQQVTLSCSPISGHRSVSWYQQTPGQGLQFLFEYFSETQRNKGNFPGRFSGRQFSNSRSEMNVSTLELGDSALYLCASSEDRTNLYNEQFFGPGTRLTVL.

This chain connects TRBV12-1 to TRBJ1-2; the table's D call TRBD1 went unverified against the DNA. TRBV12-1 is labeled a pseudogene. This CDR3 has 18 amino acids. CDR3 region: CASSFDRYQTGRIYGYTF. CDR3 DNA sequence: TGTGCCAGCAGCTTTGACCGTTATCAGACAGGGAGAATCTATGGCTACACCTTC.

V gene TRBV5-1 combines with J gene TRBJ2-1; D is uncertain. Germline lookup yields CDR1 SGHRS and CDR2 YFSETQ. V lost 3 bases, J lost 9 bases, and 19 bases lay in between. CDR3 length: 15 amino acids. The CDR3 sequence: CASSSPETYNVEQFF. For the CDR3, the DNA is TGCGCCAGCAGCTCCCCGGAAACCTACAATGTTGAGCAGTTCTTC.

V and J are TRBV19 and TRBJ1-6, with a weak D call TRBD1 (5 bases). V was clipped by 5 bases and J by 10 bases, with 15 bases between them. Germline assignment: CDR1 LNHDA and CDR2 SQIVND (reference sequence). The CDR3 covers 14 residues. The CDR3: CASSPPGYGSPLHF. In nucleotides, the CDR3 is TGTGCCAGTAGTCCCCCAGGGTACGGGTCACCCCTCCACTTT.

The chain employs TRBV4-3 and TRBJ2-3; perhaps TRBD2 as D (5 bases). The germline V gene has CDR1 LGHNA and CDR2 YSLEER. The germline V and J ends were trimmed by 2 bases and 1 base, with 10 bases remaining between them. The CDR3 has 15 residues. This CDR3 reads CASSQRGRGTDTQYF. CDR3 DNA sequence: TGCGCCAGCAGCCAAAGAGGGAGAGGCACAGATACGCAGTATTTT.

The chain links TRBV4-3 to TRBJ1-2; possibly TRBD1 for D (5 bases). Germline V gene sequence: CDR1 LGHNA, CDR2 YSLEER. The CDR3 sequence is 14 residues long. Trimming shortened V by 5 bases and J by 4 bases, and 14 bases separated the two germline ends. CDR3 residues: CASSWAGDSYGYTF. CDR3 DNA: TGCGCCAGCAGCTGGGCGGGGGATAGCTATGGCTACACCTTC.

The chain carries TRBV7-9 and TRBJ2-7; 7 bases match TRBD2. Per the germline V gene, CDR1 is SEHNR and CDR2 is FQNEAQ (reference sequence). The CDR3 contains 14 residues. The junction had 2 bases not matched to a gene; V was cut back by 1 base and J by 2 bases. CDR3 nucleotide sequence: TGTGCCAGCAGCTTAGGTGGGGGGGCCTACGAGCAGTACTTC. Amino acid sequence: CASSLGGGAYEQYF.

The chain's CDR3 is CASSSRQGQPQHF. In DNA, the CDR3 is TGTGCCAGCAGCTCCCGACAGGGGCAGCCCCAGCATTTT. This sequence joins TRBV7-8 and TRBJ1-5; TRBD1 aligns across 8 bases. J gave up 7 bases and V 4 bases, and 3 bases lay outside the gene matches. CDR3 size: 13 residues. Germline assignment: CDR1 SGHVS and CDR2 FQNEAQ.

The chain employs TRBV5-1 and TRBJ2-1; 9 nucleotides line up with TRBD2. V was pared by 5 bases and J by 1 base, with 10 bases of the junction left unmatched. The germline V gene encodes CDR1 SGHRS and CDR2 YFSETQ. CDR3 size: 17 residues. The CDR3, as DNA: TGCGCCAGCAGGCACTTTGAGACTAGCGGTTCCTACAATGAGCAGTTCTTC. Protein: CASRHFETSGSYNEQFF.

The gene calls are TRBV6-5 and TRBJ1-1; 8 nucleotides align to TRBD1. Per the germline V gene, CDR1 is MNHEY and CDR2 is SVGAGI. V trimming: 6 bases; J trimming: 3 bases; junction bases outside the gene matches: 6. The CDR3 extends over 14 amino acids. CDR3 loop: CASRITGGDTEAFF. CDR3 DNA sequence: TGTGCCAGCAGAATTACAGGGGGTGACACTGAAGCTTTCTTT.

Written as DNA, the CDR3 is TGTGCCAGCAGTTACTCTTTAGGGGCGTCTAACTATGGCTACACCTTC. It is translated as CASSYSLGASNYGYTF. The chain recombines TRBV6-5 with TRBJ1-2; D perhaps matches TRBD1 (5 bases). V was cut by 0 bases and J by 0 bases, with 11 bases left in between. The CDR3 totals 16 residues. Germline CDR1 reads MNHEY; CDR2 reads SVGAGI.

The CDR3: CASRSIGELFF. CDR3 bases: TGTGCCAGCAGAAGTATCGGGGAGCTGTTTTTT. V and J are TRBV5-6 and TRBJ2-2; D unresolved. V gave up 5 bases and J gave up 7 bases, with 6 bases separating them. The germline CDR1 and CDR2 sequences are SGHDT and YYEEEE. This CDR3 has 11 residues. The whole variable domain, filled in from reference TRBV5-6 and TRBJ2-2, reads DAGVTQSPTHLIKTRGQQVTLRCSPKSGHDTVSWYQQALGQGPQFIFQYYEEEERQRGNFPDRFSGHQFPNYSSELNVNALLLGDSALYLCASRSIGELFFGEGSRLTVL.

V and J are TRBV9 and TRBJ1-2; possible D gene TRBD1, 5 bases. The CDR3 is 13 amino acids. V gave up 0 bases and J gave up 3 bases, with 6 bases separating them. In germline, CDR1 is SGDLS, CDR2 YYNGEE. DNA of the CDR3: TGTGCCAGCAGCGTAGGGGGCGACTATGGCTACACCTTC. Its translation is CASSVGGDYGYTF.

The V call is TRBV7-8, the J call TRBJ2-7; 8 nucleotides align to TRBD1. J was trimmed by 5 bases and V by 7 bases; bases with no gene match: 13. This CDR3 contains 15 residues. Germline loops: CDR1 SGHVS, CDR2 FQNEAQ. The CDR3: CASIDIPGQVHEQYF. The CDR3 DNA is TGTGCCAGCATCGACATACCGGGACAGGTCCACGAGCAGTACTTC.

The chain couples TRBV6-5 to TRBJ1-6; 9 bases match TRBD1. Germline CDR1 and CDR2: MNHEY and SVGAGI. This CDR3 is 15 amino acids long. V lost 5 bases and J lost 9; bases outside the gene matches: 8. The CDR3 is CASSPPGQGSSPLHF. The DNA for the CDR3 is TGTGCCAGCAGTCCACCGGGACAGGGTAGTTCACCCCTCCACTTT.

The chain links TRBV6-1 to TRBJ2-1; maybe TRBD2 (6 bases). Looked up from germline, CDR1 is MNHNS and CDR2 is SASEGT. This CDR3 comprises 17 residues. V was clipped by 0 bases and J by 6 bases, with 18 bases between them. The DNA of the CDR3 is TGTGCCAGCAGTGAAGCCTTGGGGAGCGGGCGGCTCAATGAGCAGTTCTTC. It codes for CASSEALGSGRLNEQFF.

The genes are TRBV24-1 and TRBJ2-5; TRBD1 is a possible D gene (6 bases). CDR1 and CDR2 (germline): KGHDR, SFDVKD. This CDR3 spans 16 amino acids. The ends were cut back, 3 bases at V and 4 bases at J, with 17 bases in the middle. The CDR3 region has the DNA TGTGCCACCAGTGATGCGACAGGTGGACTTAGAGAGACCCAGTACTTC. This translates into CATSDATGGLRETQYF.

V gene TRBV14 combines with J gene TRBJ2-2; D unresolved. Germline CDR1 and CDR2: SGHDN and FVKESK. The V and J ends lost 5 bases and 0 bases respectively, with 13 bases between them. CDR3 length equals 16 residues. CDR3: CASSTDVNANTGELFF. The CDR3 bases are TGTGCCAGCAGCACGGACGTCAACGCGAACACCGGGGAGCTGTTTTTT.

This chain links TRBV3-1 (or the pseudogene TRBV3-2) with TRBJ1-2, with 8 bases lining up with TRBD1. The CDR3 extends over 15 amino acids. Germline V gives CDR1 LGHDT, CDR2 YNNKEL (reference sequence). Trimming at V came to 1 base and at J to 2 bases, leaving 3 bases not matched to a gene. The CDR3 loop reads CASSQGDRLNYGYTF. In nucleotides, the CDR3 is TGTGCCAGCAGCCAAGGGGACAGGCTGAACTATGGCTACACCTTC.

V usage is TRBV6-5 and J usage is TRBJ2-7; 8 nucleotides line up with TRBD2. V shed 4 bases, J shed 5 bases, and the junction held 4 bases outside the gene matches. The CDR3 is 13 amino acids. Germline loops: CDR1 MNHEY, CDR2 SVGAGI. The CDR3 DNA follows: TGTGCCAGCAGTTCGGGGGGGGCTCACGAGCAGTACTTC. It is translated as CASSSGGAHEQYF.

V gene TRBV6-6 combines with J gene TRBJ1-6; no clear D. This CDR3 has 14 residues. Per the germline V gene, CDR1 is MNHNY and CDR2 is SVGAGI (reference sequence). Deletions cut 2 bases from V and 0 bases from J, with 2 bases between. The CDR3 protein is CASSYSSYNSPLHF. Written as DNA, the CDR3 is TGTGCCAGCAGTTACAGCTCCTATAATTCACCCCTCCACTTT.